The rows below give T cell receptor beta chains drawn from one sample of a study of OX40 agonist ivuxolimab in advanced cancers. Assay used: immunoSEQ multiplex PCR; TCRdb lists only in-frame clones, some missing. The table shows about 36,000 clones, with approximately 79% occurring only once. Sequencing was performed on CD4+ or CD8+ T cells sorted from blood, taken in a trial of the OX40 agonist ivuxolimab. These receptors came from an adult with an advanced solid tumor such as melanoma, head and neck, liver or kidney cancer. Each CDR3 is given with its conserved first and last residue. Each record gives: J gene, D gene, clone size, V gene, CDR3 DNA, CDR3 protein. A D gene is named only where the DNA matches it firmly. Some rows have no size entry. The others give once, few or many, or a class for an expanded clone.

j_gene: TRBJ2-7
d_gene: -
abundance: -
v_gene: TRBV6-1
CDR3nt: TGTGCCAGCAGCCCCCAGACATCGGTCCACGAGCAGTACTTC
CDR3aa: CASSPQTSVHEQYF

j_gene: TRBJ1-1
d_gene: TRBD1
abundance: -
v_gene: TRBV18
CDR3nt: TGTGCCAGCTCACTTCGACAGGGGAACACTGAAGCTTTCTTT
CDR3aa: CASSLRQGNTEAFF

j_gene: TRBJ2-1
d_gene: TRBD2
abundance: -
v_gene: TRBV5-6
CDR3nt: TGTGCCAGCAGTTTTCTAGCGGATTACAATGAGCAGTTCTTC
CDR3aa: CASSFLADYNEQFF

j_gene: TRBJ1-1
d_gene: -
abundance: -
v_gene: TRBV6-5
CDR3nt: TGTGCCAGCAGTAGAGGTGGGGCCCCGAAAGCTTTCTTT
CDR3aa: CASSRGGAPKAFF

j_gene: TRBJ1-4
d_gene: -
abundance: -
v_gene: TRBV6-6
CDR3nt: TGTGCCAGCTCTCAGCTTAATGAAAAACTGTTTTTT
CDR3aa: CASSQLNEKLFF

j_gene: TRBJ1-5
d_gene: -
abundance: -
v_gene: TRBV10-3
CDR3nt: TGTGCCATCAGTGAGTCGTTGGAGGGTGTCCAGGGCCGGAACGATTATAGCAATCAGCCCCAGCATTTT
CDR3aa: CAISESLEGVQGRNDYSNQPQHF

j_gene: TRBJ1-6
d_gene: -
abundance: few
v_gene: TRBV5-1
CDR3nt: TGCGCCAGCAGCTATGGACCTTATAATTCACCCCTCCACTTT
CDR3aa: CASSYGPYNSPLHF

j_gene: TRBJ1-5
d_gene: TRBD1
abundance: -
v_gene: TRBV19
CDR3nt: TGTGCCAGTAGTACCGGGACAGGGATTGGCAATCAGCCCCAGCATTTT
CDR3aa: CASSTGTGIGNQPQHF

j_gene: TRBJ2-7
d_gene: -
abundance: -
v_gene: TRBV5-4
CDR3nt: TGTGCCAGCAGCTTGGAGGGTGGCAGGGGTGGCTACGAGCAGTACTTC
CDR3aa: CASSLEGGRGGYEQYF

j_gene: TRBJ2-1
d_gene: TRBD2
abundance: -
v_gene: TRBV4-1
CDR3nt: TGCGCCAGCAGCCCACTACCGGGACTAGCGGGGTACAATGAGCAGTTCTTC
CDR3aa: CASSPLPGLAGYNEQFF

j_gene: TRBJ2-1
d_gene: TRBD2
abundance: -
v_gene: TRBV7-9
CDR3nt: TGTGCCAGCAGCTTAGAGCGGGGGTATGAGCAGTTCTTC
CDR3aa: CASSLERGYEQFF

j_gene: TRBJ2-3
d_gene: -
abundance: -
v_gene: TRBV5-1
CDR3nt: TGCGCCAGCAGCCGACCGGGACTCAGCACAGATACGCAGTATTTT
CDR3aa: CASSRPGLSTDTQYF